This T cell receptor beta chain appears in the sequencing data of a study of shared clonotypes between healthy human individuals. General study points: The represented genetic and exposure-history diversity was limited by the small number of donors.

The input for sorted-subset replicate PCRs was roughly 180 ng DNA, 25,000 to 35,000 T cell genomes. The table came from immunoSEQ multiplex PCR; TCRdb's copy has only in-frame clones and leaves some out. This sample has about 2,100,000 clones; 85% to 95% occur once, and the top ten carry under 2%. V lost 2 bases and J 0 bases, leaving 17 bases between the germline ends. Germline V CDR1 and CDR2: MNHEY, SMNVEV (reference sequence). This CDR3 spans 17 amino acids. The naive CD8 fraction comprised CD45RO-negative cells positively selected for CCR7 and excluded terminally differentiated effector memory CD45RA+ cells. None of the donors, who were healthy HIV-negative adults, had recently had acute infections or vaccinations. Donors comprised only Caucasian adults living in Nashville, Tennessee. Details on this clone: What it binds is unknown.

The chain joins TRBV27 to TRBJ2-7, with D possibly being TRBD2 (5 bases). The TCR was taken from a man aged 18 to 30 in good health. Some clones in this sample may be carry-over from other donors' samples. Sequencing input: naive CD8+ T cells from PBMCs. The CDR3 nucleotides are TGTGCCAGCAGTTTAGAAGGAGGAGCATTCATCTCCTACGAGCAGTACTTC. Protein product: CASSLEGGAFISYEQYF.